What follows are 28 T cell receptor beta chains derived from one specimen sequenced in a study of T cell responses to AZD1222 COVID-19 vaccine. TCRdb's table, derived via immunoSEQ multiplex PCR, lists solely in-frame clones and lacks some. This repertoire shows 75,000 to 100,000 clones, roughly 90% found once; its top ten account for approximately 30%. The specimen was peripheral blood, collected on day 0 of AZD1222 vaccination. These receptors were collected from an adult in good health.

J is TRBJ2-3 and V is TRBV24-1; TRBD1 agrees at 9 bases. V was pared by 1 base and J by 7 bases, with 5 bases of the junction left unmatched. Germline-derived CDR1 and CDR2 are KGHDR and SFDVKD. The CDR3 sequence is 15 residues long. The chain's CDR3 is CATSDLGQGRHTQYF. Written as DNA, the CDR3 is TGTGCCACCAGTGATTTAGGACAGGGGCGTCATACGCAGTATTTT.

The chain employs TRBV5-4 and TRBJ2-1; D is possibly TRBD2 (6 bases). Germline CDR1 and CDR2: SGHNT and YYREEE (reference sequence). Between the trimmed V and J ends, which lost 4 bases and 6 bases, there was a span of 23 bases. The CDR3 loop spans 17 amino acids. CDR3 loop: CASSPQTPTSIINEQFF. The CDR3 DNA sequence: TGTGCCAGCAGCCCCCAAACTCCCACTAGCATAATCAATGAGCAGTTCTTC. The full variable domain, rest sourced from reference TRBV5-4 and TRBJ2-1, is ETGVTQSPTHLIKTRGQQVTLRCSSQSGHNTVSWYQQALGQGPQFIFQYYREEENGRGNFPPRFSGLQFPNYSSELNVNALELDDSALYLCASSPQTPTSIINEQFFGPGTRLTVL.

This chain uses TRBV21-1 with TRBJ2-2; the table's D gene call, TRBD1, was not cross checked with the DNA. TRBV21-1 is classified as a pseudogene. This CDR3 has 17 amino acids. The CDR3 spells CASSSRNGTGGIGELFF. CDR3 in DNA: TGTGCCAGCAGCTCCCGAAACGGGACAGGGGGAATCGGGGAGCTGTTTTTT.

The chain joins TRBV6-6 to TRBJ1-4; weak D call: TRBD1 (6 bases). Trimming took off 2 bases at V and 0 bases at J, with 7 bases between the two ends. In germline, CDR1 is MNHNY, CDR2 SVGAGI (reference sequence). CDR3 length: 15 residues. The CDR3 bases are TGTGCCAGCAGTTACGACAGGTCAACTAATGAAAAACTGTTTTTT. Protein: CASSYDRSTNEKLFF.

This clone was recorded only once. The rearrangement joins TRBV19 to TRBJ2-2; possibly TRBD1 for D (6 bases). Germline V gene lookup returns CDR1 LNHDA and CDR2 SQIVND (reference sequence). The CDR3 runs 16 residues. The V end lost 1 base, the J end lost 2 bases, and 11 bases lay between the germline ends. The CDR3 spells CASSIVQGINTGELFF. CDR3 sequence (DNA): TGTGCCAGTAGTATAGTTCAGGGGATTAACACCGGGGAGCTGTTTTTT.

The V gene is TRBV28, the J gene TRBJ2-1; TRBD2 agrees at 7 bases. V trimming: 7 bases; J trimming: 3 bases; junction bases outside the gene matches: 3. CDR1 and CDR2 from the germline V gene are MDHEN and SYDVKM. The CDR3 covers 13 residues. The CDR3 loop is CASTSGIYNEQFF. For the CDR3, the DNA is TGTGCCAGCACTAGCGGAATCTACAATGAGCAGTTCTTC.

The J gene is TRBJ1-2, the V gene TRBV19; possible D gene TRBD1, 5 bases. The ends were cut back, 6 bases at V and 4 bases at J, with 15 bases in the middle. CDR3 size: 14 residues. Germline V lookup: CDR1 LNHDA, CDR2 SQIVND (reference sequence). The CDR3, as DNA: TGTGCCAGTAGGACGGAAACGGGGGTCTATGGCTACACCTTC. It encodes CASRTETGVYGYTF. Filled out from reference TRBV19 and TRBJ1-2, the complete variable domain reads DGGITQSPKYLFRKEGQNVTLSCEQNLNHDAMYWYRQDPGQGLRLIYYSQIVNDFQKGDIAEGYSVSREKKESFPLTVTSAQKNPTAFYLCASRTETGVYGYTFGSGTRLTVV.

The CDR3 loop is CASSESVATGELFF. The DNA of the CDR3 is TGTGCCAGCAGCGAGAGTGTCGCGACCGGGGAGCTGTTTTTT. The V call is TRBV9, the J call TRBJ2-2; D remains ambiguous. This CDR3 spans 14 amino acids. Germline CDR1 reads SGDLS; CDR2 reads YYNGEE. Trimming cost V 3 bases and J 5 bases, with 11 bases left between them.

CDR3 in amino acids: CATSRDLAGGYTF. The DNA of the CDR3 is TGTGCCACCAGCAGAGATTTGGCAGGCGGCTACACCTTC. The V gene is TRBV15, the J gene TRBJ1-2, with D hard to call. With 0 bases removed from V and 8 bases from J, the gap between germline ends came to 10 bases. Germline CDR1 and CDR2: LNHNV and YYDKDF (reference sequence). The CDR3 is made up of 13 amino acids.

The chain carries TRBV28 and TRBJ1-4, with D uncertain. CDR3 size: 14 residues. Trimming removed 2 bases from V and 8 bases from J, with 12 bases in between. Per germline, CDR1 MDHEN and CDR2 SYDVKM. The CDR3 reads CASSLVGREEKLFF. CDR3 nucleotide sequence: TGTGCCAGCAGTTTAGTGGGTCGTGAAGAAAAACTGTTTTTT.

The chain is built from TRBV7-9 and TRBJ2-1; 9 nucleotides agree with TRBD1. Germline CDR1 reads SEHNR; CDR2 reads FQNEAQ (reference sequence). V was pared by 1 base and J by 14 bases, with 6 bases of the junction left unmatched. The length of the CDR3 is 13 residues. The CDR3 region is CASSLDSGTGKFF. CDR3 bases: TGTGCCAGCAGCTTAGACTCCGGGACAGGGAAGTTCTTC.

The chain uses TRBV6-6 and TRBJ1-2; the D gene is possibly TRBD1 (6 bases). V shed 0 bases and J shed 4 bases, with 12 bases lying between them. The CDR3 loop spans 15 amino acids. The germline gives CDR1 MNHNY, CDR2 SVGAGI (reference sequence). The CDR3 DNA reads TGTGCCAGCAGTTACTCGAGGGAAGGGGGCTATGGCTACACCTTC. It specifies CASSYSREGGYGYTF.

J is TRBJ2-3 and V is TRBV5-6, with D possibly matching TRBD2 (6 bases). The germline V and J ends were trimmed by 2 bases and 3 bases, with 19 bases remaining between them. Germline V CDR1 and CDR2: SGHDT, YYEEEE. The CDR3 is 17 residues long. CDR3 sequence: CASSLIAELHSTDTQYF. The CDR3 DNA sequence: TGTGCCAGCAGCTTAATAGCGGAACTCCACTCGACAGATACGCAGTATTTT.

This chain links TRBV5-1 with TRBJ2-7; 9 bases are shared with TRBD2. Trimming at V came to 4 bases and at J to 6 bases, leaving 11 bases not matched to a gene. The germline V gene encodes CDR1 SGHRS and CDR2 YFSETQ. This CDR3 is built from 15 residues. Here the CDR3 reads CASSTSGGRALEQYF. The CDR3 DNA reads as TGCGCCAGCAGCACCTCGGGCGGGAGGGCTCTCGAGCAGTACTTC.

This sequence joins TRBV24-1 and TRBJ2-3; D uncertain. CDR3 length equals 13 residues. CDR1 is KGHDR and CDR2 is SFDVKD in the germline V gene. Trimming pared 6 bases from V and 4 bases from J, leaving 10 bases between. DNA of the CDR3: TGTGCCACCAGTCTCGCCGGGCCAGATACGCAGTATTTT. Translated, it gives CATSLAGPDTQYF.

This clone was seen a few times. This sequence joins TRBV6-5 and TRBJ2-1; perhaps D is TRBD1 or TRBD2 (5 bases each). CDR1 and CDR2 (germline): MNHEY, SVGAGI. This CDR3 comprises 16 residues. V was clipped by 4 bases and J by 4 bases, with 17 bases between them. CDR3 nucleotides: TGTGCCAGCAGTTCTCGAGGGGACCAACCTTACAATGAGCAGTTCTTC. It encodes CASSSRGDQPYNEQFF.

The chain links TRBV9 to TRBJ2-5, with D possibly being TRBD2 (6 bases). Trimming pared 3 bases from V and 2 bases from J, leaving 11 bases between. Germline V gene lookup returns CDR1 SGDLS and CDR2 YYNGEE. This CDR3 contains 14 residues. The chain's CDR3 is CASSGPGRQETQYF. CDR3 bases: TGTGCCAGCAGCGGACCGGGGAGGCAAGAGACCCAGTACTTC.

The rearrangement uses TRBV11-2 and TRBJ2-1, with TRBD2 as a possible D gene (5 bases). This CDR3 has 14 residues. Deletions cut 3 bases from V and 7 bases from J, with 13 bases between. Germline CDR1 SGHAT, CDR2 FQNNGV. In DNA, the CDR3 is TGTGCCAGCAGCTTGGCCCTTACGGGGAATGAGCAGTTCTTC. Protein: CASSLALTGNEQFF.

This rearrangement joins TRBV6-2 or TRBV6-3 to TRBJ2-5; 7 positions agree with TRBD1. CDR1 is MNHEY and CDR2 is SVGEGT in the germline V gene. Trimming took 5 bases from V and 3 from J; bases not matched to a gene: 9. CDR3 length equals 15 residues. The CDR3 loop reads CASSPTGYGEETQYF. Written as DNA, the CDR3 is TGTGCCAGCAGTCCGACAGGGTATGGGGAAGAGACCCAGTACTTC.

The CDR3 reads CASSMTSSKNIQYF. DNA for the CDR3: TGTGCCAGCAGCATGACTAGCTCCAAAAACATTCAGTACTTC. This chain links TRBV7-2 with TRBJ2-4, with 7 positions matching TRBD2. Germline CDR1 reads SGHTA; CDR2 reads FQGNSA. The CDR3 has 14 residues. The ends lost 5 bases at V and 2 bases at J; junction bases unmatched: 3.

The V call is TRBV19, the J call TRBJ2-1; 7 bases line up with TRBD2. This CDR3 is built from 14 residues. Germline V gene sequence: CDR1 LNHDA, CDR2 SQIVND (reference sequence). The trim removed 0 bases at V and 10 bases at J, leaving 6 bases unmatched. This CDR3 reads CASSIEGVAGEQFF. The CDR3 coding sequence is TGTGCCAGTAGTATAGAGGGGGTAGCGGGCGAGCAGTTCTTC.

The CDR3, as DNA: TGTGCCAGCAGCCAGGCGGGACAGGGACCTGGCAATCAGCCCCAGCATTTT. It specifies CASSQAGQGPGNQPQHF. V usage is TRBV3-1 (or the pseudogene TRBV3-2) and J usage is TRBJ1-5; 9 bases match TRBD1. V dropped 3 bases and J dropped 2; count of bases not matched to a gene: 8. The germline gives CDR1 LGHDT, CDR2 YNNKEL (reference sequence). CDR3 length: 17 residues.

This clone was seen only once. The rearrangement uses TRBV19 and TRBJ2-1; 7 bases agree with TRBD2. The V and J ends lost 4 bases and 1 base, in that order; junction bases with no gene match: 16. Per the germline V gene, CDR1 is LNHDA and CDR2 is SQIVND (reference sequence). There are 19 residues in the CDR3. CDR3 bases: TGTGCCAGTAGTACCGGCCCGGGGGTGGCGGGAGAGTCCTACAATGAGCAGTTCTTC. This translates into CASSTGPGVAGESYNEQFF.

V is TRBV9 and J is TRBJ1-1; 7 bases are a match to TRBD1. From germline, CDR1 is SGDLS and CDR2 YYNGEE. With 0 bases clipped from V and 8 bases from J, the junction kept 10 bases outside the gene matches. The CDR3 length is 15 residues. The CDR3 sequence: CASSVEGDSRSEAFF. CDR3 coding DNA: TGTGCCAGCAGCGTAGAAGGGGACAGTCGGTCCGAAGCTTTCTTT.

The gene calls are TRBV5-4 and TRBJ2-1; the D is unclear. Trimming pared 1 base from V and 1 base from J, leaving 15 bases between. The CDR3 totals 17 residues. Germline V CDR1 and CDR2: SGHNT, YYREEE (reference sequence). The CDR3 protein is CASSLPPGRRSYNEQFF. CDR3 DNA: TGTGCCAGCAGCTTGCCCCCGGGCAGGAGATCCTACAATGAGCAGTTCTTC.

V usage is TRBV19 and J usage is TRBJ1-2; the match to TRBD1 covers 7 bases. CDR1 and CDR2 from the germline V gene are LNHDA and SQIVND (reference sequence). CDR3 length: 15 residues. J lost 3 bases, V lost 2 bases, and 6 bases had no gene match. CDR3 bases: TGTGCCAGTAGTATAACAGGGGTGAAGGACTATGGCTACACCTTC. Translation gives CASSITGVKDYGYTF.

The genes are TRBV6-2 or TRBV6-3 and TRBJ2-7; a weak D match, TRBD2 (5 bases). Germline V gene sequence: CDR1 MNHEY, CDR2 SVGEGT. CDR3 length equals 14 residues. The V end was cut by 5 bases, the J end by 2 bases, with 13 bases between. In nucleotides, the CDR3 is TGTGCCAGCAGTACGCCCCCCGGGGCCTACGAGCAGTACTTC. This translates into CASSTPPGAYEQYF.

This clone was counted only a few times. V usage is TRBV6-5 and J usage is TRBJ1-1; 7 nucleotides align to TRBD1. The junction had 3 bases not matched to a gene; V was cut back by 2 bases and J by 3 bases. The CDR3 runs 14 residues. Per germline, CDR1 MNHEY and CDR2 SVGAGI. CDR3 DNA: TGTGCCAGCAGTTACGGGACAGCTTACACTGAAGCTTTCTTT. Its protein is CASSYGTAYTEAFF.